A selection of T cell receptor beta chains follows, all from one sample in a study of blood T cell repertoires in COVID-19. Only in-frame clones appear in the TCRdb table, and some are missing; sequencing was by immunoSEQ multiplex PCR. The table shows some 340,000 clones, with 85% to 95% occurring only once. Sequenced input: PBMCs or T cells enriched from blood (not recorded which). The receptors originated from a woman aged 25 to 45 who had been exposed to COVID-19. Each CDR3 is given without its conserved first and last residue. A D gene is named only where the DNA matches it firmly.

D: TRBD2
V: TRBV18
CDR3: ASSPPSGGVYNEQF

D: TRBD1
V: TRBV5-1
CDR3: ASSEGTGGVKETQY

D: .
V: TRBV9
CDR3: ASSVGGQINSPLH

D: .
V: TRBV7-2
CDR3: ASSLAGGRLETQY

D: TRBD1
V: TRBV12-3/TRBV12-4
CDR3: ASSRTGDQPQH

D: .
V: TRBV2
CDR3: ASSENLLAEAF

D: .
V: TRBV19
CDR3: ASRPGEWGHEQF

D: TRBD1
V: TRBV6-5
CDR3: ASSYRDRGFGNTIY

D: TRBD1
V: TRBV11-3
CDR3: ASSSRDRDTDTQY

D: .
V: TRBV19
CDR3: ASSIRETQY

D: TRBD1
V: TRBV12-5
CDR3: ASGLGRGETQY

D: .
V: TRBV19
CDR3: ASSVYRAGASNQPQH

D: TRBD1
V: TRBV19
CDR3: ASTGTGLTSSYGYT

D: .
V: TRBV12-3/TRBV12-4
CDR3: ASSFRGNYGYT

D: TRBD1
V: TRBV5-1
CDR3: ASSPWDRGGPYGYT

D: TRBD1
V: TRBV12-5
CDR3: ASGLVMRESGGLMNTEAF

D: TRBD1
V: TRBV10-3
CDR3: AISPVPGQGAQDYGYT

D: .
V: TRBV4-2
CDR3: ASSPRDSTYALAKNIQY

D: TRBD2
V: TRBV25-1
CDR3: ASSALGAGGPRDTQY

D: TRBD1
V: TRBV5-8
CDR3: ASSWGQPSYEQY

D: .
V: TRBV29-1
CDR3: SVDRPGGYGYT

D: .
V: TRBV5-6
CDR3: ASSLDLEMNTEAF

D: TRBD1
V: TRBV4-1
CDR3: ASSQDRAYYNEQF

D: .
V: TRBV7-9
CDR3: ASGNQGSGANVLT

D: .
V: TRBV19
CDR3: ASSIDMARGWQLAF

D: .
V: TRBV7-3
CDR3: ASSPSSGNYGYT

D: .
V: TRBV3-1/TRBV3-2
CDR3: ASSQGRGWQPQH

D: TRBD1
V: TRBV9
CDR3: ASSPWTGNTEAF

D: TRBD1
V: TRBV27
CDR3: ASSPGGRLFNQPQH

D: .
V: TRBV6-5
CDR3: ASTQGTFRDTEAF

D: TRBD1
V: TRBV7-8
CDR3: ASSHTTGVNEKLF

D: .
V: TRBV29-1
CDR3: SVVRGHGYT

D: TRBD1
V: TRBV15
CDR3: ATSRVFDRGGYT

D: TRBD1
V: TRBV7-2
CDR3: ASSQQGGYT

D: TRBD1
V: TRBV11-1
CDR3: ASSPRVDRAGSPLH

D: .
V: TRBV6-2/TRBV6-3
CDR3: ASSYIRGISYT

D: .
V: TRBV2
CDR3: ASSEETGPWSAEAF

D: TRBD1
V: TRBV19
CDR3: ASSPGQGIVGYT

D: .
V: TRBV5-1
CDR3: ASSFGRPRDTQY

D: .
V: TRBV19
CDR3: ASSELGERLF

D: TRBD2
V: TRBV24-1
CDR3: ATSDPSSGGTQETQY

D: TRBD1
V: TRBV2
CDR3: ASSRQGAGQETQY

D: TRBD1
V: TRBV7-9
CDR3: ASSVAGGQPQH

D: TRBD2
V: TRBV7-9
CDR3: ASVERGGAGELF

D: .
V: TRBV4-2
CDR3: ASSSTGRGTEAF

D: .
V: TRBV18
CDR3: ASAPGRGAGQPQH

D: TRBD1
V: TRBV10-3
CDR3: AIRDRGEDEQY

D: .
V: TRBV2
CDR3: ASSDGGARYEQY

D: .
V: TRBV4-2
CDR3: ASSQDRWTYEQY

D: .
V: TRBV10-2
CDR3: ASSQQGPGNTIY

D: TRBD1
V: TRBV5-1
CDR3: ASSFGRGNEQY

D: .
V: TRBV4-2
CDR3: ASSFRSSYNSPLH